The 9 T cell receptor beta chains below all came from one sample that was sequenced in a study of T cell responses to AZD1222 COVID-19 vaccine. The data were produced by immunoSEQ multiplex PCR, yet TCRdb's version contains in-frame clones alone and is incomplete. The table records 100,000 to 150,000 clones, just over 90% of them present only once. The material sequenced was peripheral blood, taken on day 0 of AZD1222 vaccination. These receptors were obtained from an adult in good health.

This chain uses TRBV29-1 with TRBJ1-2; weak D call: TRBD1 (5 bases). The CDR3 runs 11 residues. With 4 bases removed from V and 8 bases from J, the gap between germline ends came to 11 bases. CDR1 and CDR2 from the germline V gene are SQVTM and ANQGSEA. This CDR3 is CSVVRTWGYTF. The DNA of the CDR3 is TGCAGCGTTGTCCGGACATGGGGCTACACCTTC.

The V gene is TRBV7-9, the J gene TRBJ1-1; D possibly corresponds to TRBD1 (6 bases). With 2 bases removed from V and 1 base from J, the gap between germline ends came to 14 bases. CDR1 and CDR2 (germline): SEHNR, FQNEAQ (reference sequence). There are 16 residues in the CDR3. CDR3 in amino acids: CASSLLSGRGNTEAFF. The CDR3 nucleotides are TGTGCCAGCAGCTTACTTTCCGGCAGGGGGAACACTGAAGCTTTCTTT.

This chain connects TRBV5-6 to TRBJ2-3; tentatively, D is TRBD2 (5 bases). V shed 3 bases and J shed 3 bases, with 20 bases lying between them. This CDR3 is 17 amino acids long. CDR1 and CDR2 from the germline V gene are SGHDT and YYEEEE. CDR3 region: CASSSRRKWERTDTQYF. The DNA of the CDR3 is TGTGCCAGCAGCTCCCGAAGAAAGTGGGAGCGAACAGATACGCAGTATTTT.

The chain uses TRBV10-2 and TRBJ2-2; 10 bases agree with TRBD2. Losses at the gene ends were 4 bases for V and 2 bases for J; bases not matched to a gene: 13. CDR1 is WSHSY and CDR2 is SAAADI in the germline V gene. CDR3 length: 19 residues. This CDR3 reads CASSALAGDYLRNTGELFF. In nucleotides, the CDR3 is TGCGCCAGCAGTGCGCTAGCGGGGGATTACCTACGAAACACCGGGGAGCTGTTTTTT.

CDR3 nucleotides: TGTGCCGGGGGGAATCAGCCCCAGCATTTT. This translates into CAGGNQPQHF. The chain joins TRBV9 to TRBJ1-5, with TRBD1 as a possible D gene (5 bases). V lost 10 bases to trimming and J lost 4 bases, with 6 bases between them. The CDR3 extends over 10 amino acids. Germline V gene data show CDR1 as SGDLS and CDR2 as YYNGEE.

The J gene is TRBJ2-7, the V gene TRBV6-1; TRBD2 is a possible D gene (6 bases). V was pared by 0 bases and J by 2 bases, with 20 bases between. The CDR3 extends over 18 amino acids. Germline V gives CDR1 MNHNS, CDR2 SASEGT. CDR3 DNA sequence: TGTGCCAGCAGTGAAGCGGTGAAGAATAGCGGCAATGCCTACGAGCAGTACTTC. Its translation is CASSEAVKNSGNAYEQYF.

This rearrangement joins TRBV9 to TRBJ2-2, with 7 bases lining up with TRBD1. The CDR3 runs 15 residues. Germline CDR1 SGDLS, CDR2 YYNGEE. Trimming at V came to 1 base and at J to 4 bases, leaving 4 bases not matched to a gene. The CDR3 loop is CASSVLTGSTGELFF. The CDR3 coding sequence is TGTGCCAGCAGCGTACTGACAGGGTCCACCGGGGAGCTGTTTTTT.

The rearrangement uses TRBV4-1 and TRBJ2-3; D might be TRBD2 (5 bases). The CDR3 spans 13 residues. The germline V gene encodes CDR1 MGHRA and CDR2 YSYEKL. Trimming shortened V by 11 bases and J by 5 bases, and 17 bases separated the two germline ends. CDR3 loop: CAWRADPLDTQYF. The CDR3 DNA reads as TGCGCCTGGCGGGCCGACCCATTAGATACGCAGTATTTT.

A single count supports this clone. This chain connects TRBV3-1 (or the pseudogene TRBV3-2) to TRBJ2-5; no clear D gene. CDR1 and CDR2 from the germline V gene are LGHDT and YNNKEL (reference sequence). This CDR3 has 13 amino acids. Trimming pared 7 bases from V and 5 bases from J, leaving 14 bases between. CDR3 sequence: CASTPRAPETQYF. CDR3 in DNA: TGTGCCAGCACCCCAAGGGCCCCTGAGACCCAGTACTTC.